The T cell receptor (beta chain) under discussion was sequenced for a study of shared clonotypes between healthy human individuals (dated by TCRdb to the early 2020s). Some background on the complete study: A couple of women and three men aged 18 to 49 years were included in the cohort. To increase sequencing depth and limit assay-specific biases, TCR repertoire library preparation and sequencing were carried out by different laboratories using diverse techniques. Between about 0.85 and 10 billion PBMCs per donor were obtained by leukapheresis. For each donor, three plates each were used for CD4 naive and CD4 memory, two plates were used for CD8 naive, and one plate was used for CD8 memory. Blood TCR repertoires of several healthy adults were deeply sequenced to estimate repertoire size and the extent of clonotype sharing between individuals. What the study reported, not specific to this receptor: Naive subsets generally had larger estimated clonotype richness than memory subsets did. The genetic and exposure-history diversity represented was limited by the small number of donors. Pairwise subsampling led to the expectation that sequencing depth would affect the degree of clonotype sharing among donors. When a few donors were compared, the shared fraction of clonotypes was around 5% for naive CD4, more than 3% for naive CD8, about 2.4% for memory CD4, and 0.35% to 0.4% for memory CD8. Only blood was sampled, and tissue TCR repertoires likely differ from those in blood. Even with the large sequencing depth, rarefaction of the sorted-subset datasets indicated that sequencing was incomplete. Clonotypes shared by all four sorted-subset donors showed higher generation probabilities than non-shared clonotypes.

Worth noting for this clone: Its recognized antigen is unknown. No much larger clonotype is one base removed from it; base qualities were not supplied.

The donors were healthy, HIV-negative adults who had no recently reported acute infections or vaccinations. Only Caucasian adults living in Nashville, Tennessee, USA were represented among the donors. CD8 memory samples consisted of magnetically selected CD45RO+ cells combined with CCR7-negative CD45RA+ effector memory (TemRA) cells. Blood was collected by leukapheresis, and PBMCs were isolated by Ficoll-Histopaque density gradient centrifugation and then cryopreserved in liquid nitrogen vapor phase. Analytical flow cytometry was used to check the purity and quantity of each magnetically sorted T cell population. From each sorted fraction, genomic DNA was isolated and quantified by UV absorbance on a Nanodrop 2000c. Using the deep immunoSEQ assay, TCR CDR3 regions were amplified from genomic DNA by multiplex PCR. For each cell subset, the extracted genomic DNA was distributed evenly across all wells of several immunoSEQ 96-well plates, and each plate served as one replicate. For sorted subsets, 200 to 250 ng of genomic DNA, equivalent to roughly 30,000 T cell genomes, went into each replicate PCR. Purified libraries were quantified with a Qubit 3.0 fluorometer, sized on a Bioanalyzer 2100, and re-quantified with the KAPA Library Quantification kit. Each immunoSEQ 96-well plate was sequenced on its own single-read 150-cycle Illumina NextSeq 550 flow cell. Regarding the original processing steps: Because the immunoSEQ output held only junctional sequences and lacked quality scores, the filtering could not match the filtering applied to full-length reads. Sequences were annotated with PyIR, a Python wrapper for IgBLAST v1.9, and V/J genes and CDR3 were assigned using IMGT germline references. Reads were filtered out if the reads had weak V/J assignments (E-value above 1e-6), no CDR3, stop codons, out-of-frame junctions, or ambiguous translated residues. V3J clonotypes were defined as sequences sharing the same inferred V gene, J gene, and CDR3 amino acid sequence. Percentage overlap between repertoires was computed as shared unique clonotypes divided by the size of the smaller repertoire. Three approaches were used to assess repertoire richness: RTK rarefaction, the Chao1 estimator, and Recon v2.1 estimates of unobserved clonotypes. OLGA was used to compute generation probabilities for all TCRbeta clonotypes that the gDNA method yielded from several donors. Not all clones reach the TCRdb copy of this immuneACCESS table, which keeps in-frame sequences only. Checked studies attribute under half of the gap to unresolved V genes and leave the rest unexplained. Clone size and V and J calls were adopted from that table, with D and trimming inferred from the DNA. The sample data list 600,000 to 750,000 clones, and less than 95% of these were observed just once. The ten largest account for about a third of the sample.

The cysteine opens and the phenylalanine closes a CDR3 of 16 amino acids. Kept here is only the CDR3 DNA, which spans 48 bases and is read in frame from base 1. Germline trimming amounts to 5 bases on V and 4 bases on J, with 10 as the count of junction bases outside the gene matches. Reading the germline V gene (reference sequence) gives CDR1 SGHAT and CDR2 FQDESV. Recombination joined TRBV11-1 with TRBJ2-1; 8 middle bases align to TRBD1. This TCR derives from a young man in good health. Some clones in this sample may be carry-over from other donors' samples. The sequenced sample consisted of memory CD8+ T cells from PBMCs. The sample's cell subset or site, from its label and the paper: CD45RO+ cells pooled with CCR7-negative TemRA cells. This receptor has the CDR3 CASSQTQGARYNEQFF. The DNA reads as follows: TGTGCCAGCAGCCAAACCCAGGGGGCGCGATACAATGAGCAGTTCTTC.